The next 13 T cell receptor beta chains were all read from a single sample in a study of blood T cell repertoires in COVID-19. Sequenced by immunoSEQ multiplex PCR; TCRdb stores in-frame clones only, minus some. The table lists 210,000 or so clones, about 90% of them singletons. The sequenced sample consisted of peripheral blood. These receptors were obtained from a man aged 50-60 years with acute or convalescent COVID-19.

The rearrangement links TRBV10-3 to TRBJ1-1; 8 bases line up with TRBD1. Germline V gene sequence: CDR1 ENHRY, CDR2 SYGVKD. The CDR3 totals 15 residues. Trimming removed 6 bases from V and 0 bases from J; junction bases left unmatched: 6. The CDR3 sequence: CAISDRGQMNTEAFF. The CDR3 nucleotides are TGTGCCATCAGCGACAGGGGACAGATGAACACTGAAGCTTTCTTT.

V and J are TRBV7-8 and TRBJ2-1; 8 bases are a match to TRBD2. This CDR3 comprises 16 residues. With 6 bases clipped from V and 8 bases from J, the junction kept 15 bases outside the gene matches. The V gene's germline CDR1 is SGHVS and CDR2 FQNEAQ. The CDR3 region has the DNA TGTGCCAGCAGTCTCCTAGCGGGCGAGACGGGCGATGAGCAGTTCTTC. Translated, it gives CASSLLAGETGDEQFF.

The table lists this clone with a count of one. At one end the junction does not follow the germline gene, possibly because of a read error. The genes are TRBV7-7 and TRBJ2-1, with TRBD2 identical over 8 bases. Germline assignment: CDR1 SSHAT and CDR2 FNYEAQ (reference sequence). The CDR3 contains 15 residues. For the CDR3, the DNA is TGTGCTAGCAGCTTAAGCGGGGGACCGTACAATGAGCAGTTCTTC. This sequence encodes CASSLSGGPYNEQFF.

The gene calls are TRBV19 and TRBJ1-5; D unclear. The V end lost 0 bases, the J end lost 6 bases, and 12 bases lay between the germline ends. The CDR3 covers 15 residues. CDR1 and CDR2 (germline): LNHDA, SQIVND (reference sequence). DNA for the CDR3: TGTGCCAGTAGTATAGATCCCGGGAATGGTCAGCCCCAGCATTTT. Translation: CASSIDPGNGQPQHF.

The chain joins TRBV19 to TRBJ1-1; the D gene is possibly TRBD1 (5 bases). Germline values: CDR1 LNHDA, CDR2 SQIVND (reference sequence). Trimming removed 6 bases at V and 5 bases at J, with 10 bases between. The CDR3 covers 12 residues. The CDR3 DNA reads as TGTGCCAGTAGGGGGCTTGAGACTGAAGCTTTCTTT. Translating it yields CASRGLETEAFF.

The chain joins TRBV6-6 to TRBJ1-5, with 8 bases matching TRBD1. Per the germline V gene, CDR1 is MNHNY and CDR2 is SVGAGI (reference sequence). The CDR3 length is 14 residues. Unmatched junction bases numbered 5, after V lost 6 bases and J lost 4 bases. The CDR3 protein is CASRPRQGNQPQHF. Here the CDR3 DNA reads TGTGCCAGCAGGCCTAGACAGGGGAATCAGCCCCAGCATTTT.

The chain couples TRBV19 to TRBJ1-3; 8 bases align to TRBD1. The CDR3 consists of 17 residues. Germline values: CDR1 LNHDA, CDR2 SQIVND (reference sequence). The V segment lost 6 bases and the J segment 0 bases; nucleotides outside the gene matches: 10. The CDR3 DNA is TGTGCCAGTAGGATGGGGACAGGATTCGGCTCTGGAAACACCATATATTTT. Protein product: CASRMGTGFGSGNTIYF.

The chain is built from TRBV4-2 and TRBJ1-5, with a tentative D call TRBD1 (6 bases). Trimming cost V 2 bases and J 1 base, with 9 bases left between them. The CDR3 runs to 15 residues. Germline V CDR1 and CDR2: LGHNA, YNFKEQ. CDR3 DNA: TGTGCCAGCAGCCAAAAAACAGGGAGCAATCAGCCCCAGCATTTT. Translation: CASSQKTGSNQPQHF.

The rearrangement links TRBV7-2 to TRBJ1-4; TRBD1 aligns across 7 bases. The CDR3 has 16 residues. Germline CDR1 is SGHTA and CDR2 is FQGNSA. Trimming took 6 bases from V and 0 from J; bases not matched to a gene: 7. CDR3 sequence reads: CASRKQGFATNEKLFF. The CDR3, as DNA: TGTGCCAGCAGGAAACAGGGGTTTGCAACTAATGAAAAACTGTTTTTT.

The rearrangement uses TRBV28 and TRBJ2-7; D unclear. The germline gives CDR1 MDHEN, CDR2 SYDVKM. This CDR3 is built from 15 residues. V lost 7 bases and J 3 bases, leaving 19 bases between the germline ends. CDR3 amino acids: CASTPLSLRHYEQYF. CDR3 coding DNA: TGTGCCAGCACCCCTCTCTCCCTGAGGCACTACGAGCAGTACTTC.

This clone has just one count. The CDR3 DNA sequence: TGTGCCTGGAAGTTAGGACAGCCATATTCACCCCTCCACTTT. This encodes CAWKLGQPYSPLHF. The rearrangement joins TRBV30 to TRBJ1-6, with D maybe TRBD1 (6 bases). Trimming removed 4 bases from V and 8 bases from J, with 15 bases in between. This CDR3 comprises 14 residues. Germline V gene sequence: CDR1 GTSNPN, CDR2 SVGIG (reference sequence).

The chain couples TRBV10-3 to TRBJ2-7; no firm D call. The CDR3 is 12 amino acids. Germline CDR1 and CDR2: ENHRY and SYGVKD. Between the trimmed V and J ends, which lost 10 bases and 3 bases, there was a span of 13 bases. DNA for the CDR3: TGTGCCACCCTATCGTCCGGCTACGAGCAGTACGTC. This sequence encodes CATLSSGYEQYV.

With respect to this clone: Other DNA sequences in the sample encode the same CDR3. V usage is TRBV10-3 and J usage is TRBJ2-3, with 13 bases identical to TRBD2. The germline CDR1 and CDR2 sequences are ENHRY and SYGVKD. CDR3 size: 16 residues. After removal of 6 bases from V and 5 bases from J, the junction contained 8 bases not matched to a gene. CDR3 nucleotides: TGTGCCATCAGCGCTGGACTAGCGGGGGAGGGAGATACGCAGTATTTT. Amino acid sequence: CAISAGLAGEGDTQYF.